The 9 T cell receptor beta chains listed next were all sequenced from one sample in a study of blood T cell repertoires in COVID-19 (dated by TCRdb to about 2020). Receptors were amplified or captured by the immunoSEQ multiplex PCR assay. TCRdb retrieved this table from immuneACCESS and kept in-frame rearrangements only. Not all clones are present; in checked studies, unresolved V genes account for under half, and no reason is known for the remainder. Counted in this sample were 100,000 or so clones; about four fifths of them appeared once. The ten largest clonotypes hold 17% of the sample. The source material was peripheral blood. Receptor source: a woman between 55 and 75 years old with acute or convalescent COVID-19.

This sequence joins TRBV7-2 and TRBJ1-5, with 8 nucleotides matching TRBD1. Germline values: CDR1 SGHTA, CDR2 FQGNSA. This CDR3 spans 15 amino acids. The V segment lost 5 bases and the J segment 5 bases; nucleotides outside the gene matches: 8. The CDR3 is CASSLSGTGYQPQHF. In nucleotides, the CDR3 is TGTGCCAGCAGCCTCAGTGGGACAGGATATCAGCCCCAGCATTTT.

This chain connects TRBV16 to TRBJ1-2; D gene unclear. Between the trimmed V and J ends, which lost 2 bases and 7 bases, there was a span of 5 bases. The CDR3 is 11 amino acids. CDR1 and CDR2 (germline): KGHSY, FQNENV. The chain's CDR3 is CASSQPGGYTF. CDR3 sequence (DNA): TGTGCCAGCAGCCAACCGGGTGGCTACACCTTC.

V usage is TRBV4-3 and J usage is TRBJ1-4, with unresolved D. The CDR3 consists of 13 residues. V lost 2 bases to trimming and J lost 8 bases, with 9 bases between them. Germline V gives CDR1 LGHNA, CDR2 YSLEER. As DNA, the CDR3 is TGCGCCAGCAGCCAACCCGGGGAGGAAAAACTGTTTTTT. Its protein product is CASSQPGEEKLFF.

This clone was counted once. The CDR3 reads CASSLRQGGGYTF. CDR3 coding DNA: TGTGCCAGCAGCCTCAGACAGGGTGGGGGCTACACCTTC. The chain joins TRBV7-3 to TRBJ1-2, with TRBD1 matching over 7 bases. V lost 5 bases and J lost 8; bases outside the gene matches: 8. The CDR3 runs 13 residues. Germline assignment: CDR1 SGHTA and CDR2 FQGTGA.

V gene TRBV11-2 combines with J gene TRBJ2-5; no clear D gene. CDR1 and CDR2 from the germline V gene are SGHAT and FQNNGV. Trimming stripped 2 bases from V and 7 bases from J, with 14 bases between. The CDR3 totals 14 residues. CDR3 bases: TGTGCCAGCAGCTTACAAGCCGGCGGTGGGACCCAGTACTTC. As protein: CASSLQAGGGTQYF.

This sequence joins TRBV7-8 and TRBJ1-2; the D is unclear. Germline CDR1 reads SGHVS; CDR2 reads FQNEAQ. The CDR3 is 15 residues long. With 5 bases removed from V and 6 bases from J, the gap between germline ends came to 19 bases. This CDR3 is CASSPRVGGRNGYTF. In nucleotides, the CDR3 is TGTGCCAGCAGCCCCCGGGTGGGAGGGAGGAATGGCTACACCTTC.

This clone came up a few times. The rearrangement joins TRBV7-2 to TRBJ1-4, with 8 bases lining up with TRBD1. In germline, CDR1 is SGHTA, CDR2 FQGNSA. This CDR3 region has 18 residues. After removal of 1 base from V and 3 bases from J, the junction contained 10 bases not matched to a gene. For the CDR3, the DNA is TGTGCCAGCAGCTTAGACCCCCCCATACAGGGGGCTAATGAAAAACTGTTTTTT. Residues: CASSLDPPIQGANEKLFF.

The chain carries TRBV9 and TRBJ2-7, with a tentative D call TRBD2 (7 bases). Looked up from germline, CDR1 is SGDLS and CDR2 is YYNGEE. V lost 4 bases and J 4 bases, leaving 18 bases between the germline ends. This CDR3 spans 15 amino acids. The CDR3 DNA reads TGTGCCAGCAGCCAAAACACGGGGGGCCTGTACGAGCAGTACTTC. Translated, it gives CASSQNTGGLYEQYF. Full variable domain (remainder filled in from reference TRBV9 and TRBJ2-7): DSGVTQTPKHLITATGQRVTLRCSPRSGDLSVYWYQQSLDQGLQFLIQYYNGEERAKGNILERFSAQQFPDLHSELNLSSLELGDSALYFCASSQNTGGLYEQYFGPGTRLTVT.

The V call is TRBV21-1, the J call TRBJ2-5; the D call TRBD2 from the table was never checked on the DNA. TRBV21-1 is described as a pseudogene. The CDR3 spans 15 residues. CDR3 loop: CASLERGGVRETQYF. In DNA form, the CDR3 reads TGTGCCAGCTTGGAGCGGGGGGGTGTTCGAGAGACCCAGTACTTC.